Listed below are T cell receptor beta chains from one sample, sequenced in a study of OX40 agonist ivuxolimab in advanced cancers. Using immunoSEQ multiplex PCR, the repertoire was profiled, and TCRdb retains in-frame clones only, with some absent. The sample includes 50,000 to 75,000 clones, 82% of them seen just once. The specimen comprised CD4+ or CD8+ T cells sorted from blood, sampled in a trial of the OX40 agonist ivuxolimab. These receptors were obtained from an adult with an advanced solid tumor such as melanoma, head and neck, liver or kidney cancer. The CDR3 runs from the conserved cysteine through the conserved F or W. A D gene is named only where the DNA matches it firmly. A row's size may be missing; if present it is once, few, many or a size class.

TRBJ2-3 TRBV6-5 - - CASSGQLGTDTQYF TGTGCCAGCAGTGGACAACTAGGCACAGATACGCAGTATTTT
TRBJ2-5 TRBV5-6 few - CASSLVGGIYRETQYF TGTGCCAGCAGCTTGGTGGGGGGAATTTATCGAGAGACCCAGTACTTC
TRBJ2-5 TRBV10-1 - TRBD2 CASSEGAGGPHQETQYF TGCGCCAGCAGTGAAGGAGCGGGAGGGCCTCACCAAGAGACCCAGTACTTC
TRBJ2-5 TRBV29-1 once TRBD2 CSVDRRLAGRETQYF TGCAGCGTTGATAGGCGGCTAGCGGGGCGGGAGACCCAGTACTTC
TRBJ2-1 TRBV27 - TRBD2 CASRYLRAPGLAGNEQFF TGTGCCAGCCGTTATCTGCGGGCTCCAGGACTAGCGGGGAATGAGCAGTTCTTC
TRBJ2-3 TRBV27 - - CAISGGRGRDTQYF TGTGCCATCTCCGGGGGTCGGGGGAGAGATACGCAGTATTTT
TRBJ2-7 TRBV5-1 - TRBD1 CASSLEGGTGAPIYEQYF TGCGCCAGCAGCTTGGAAGGAGGGACAGGGGCCCCTATCTACGAGCAGTACTTC
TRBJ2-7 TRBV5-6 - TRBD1 CASNTPGTGGYEQYF TGTGCCAGCAACACCCCGGGGACAGGGGGCTACGAGCAGTACTTC
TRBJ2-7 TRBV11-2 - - CASSPIRYEGPYEQYF TGTGCCAGCAGCCCCATCAGGTACGAGGGACCCTACGAGCAGTACTTC
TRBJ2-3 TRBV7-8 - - CASSLGFSDTQYF TGTGCCAGCAGCTTAGGATTTTCAGATACGCAGTATTTT
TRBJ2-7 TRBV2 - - CATNRDRASYEQYF TGTGCCACCAACAGGGACCGTGCCTCCTACGAGCAGTACTTC
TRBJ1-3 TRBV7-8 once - CASSLVLRSGNTIYF TGTGCCAGCAGCTTAGTTTTGAGGTCAGGAAACACCATATATTTT
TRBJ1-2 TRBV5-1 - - CASRPSGGSLYGYTF TGCGCCAGCAGACCGAGTGGGGGGAGCCTATATGGCTACACCTTC
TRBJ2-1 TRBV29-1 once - CSLVEGNEQFF TGCAGCCTCGTCGAGGGGAATGAGCAGTTCTTC
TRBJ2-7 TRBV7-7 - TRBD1 CASSPSGQGGEQYF TGTGCTAGCAGCCCGTCGGGACAGGGGGGCGAGCAGTACTTC
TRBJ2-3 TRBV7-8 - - CASSPARDAIEDTQYF TGTGCCAGCAGCCCGGCCCGGGATGCGATTGAAGATACGCAGTATTTT
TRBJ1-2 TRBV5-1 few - CASSQRGQVYGYTF TGCGCCAGCTCCCAAAGAGGGCAGGTCTATGGCTACACCTTC
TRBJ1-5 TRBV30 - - CAWSRGTPGGNQPQHF TGTGCCTGGAGTCGCGGGACACCCGGTGGCAATCAGCCCCAGCATTTT
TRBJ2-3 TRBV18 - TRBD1 CASSPPTGVEDTQYF TGTGCCAGCTCACCACCGACAGGGGTTGAAGATACGCAGTATTTT
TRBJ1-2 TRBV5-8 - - CASSLGTVYGYTF TGTGCCAGCAGCTTGGGGACAGTCTATGGCTACACCTTC
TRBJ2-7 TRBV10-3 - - CAISESGRSYEQYF TGTGCCATCAGTGAGTCTGGACGGAGCTACGAGCAGTACTTC
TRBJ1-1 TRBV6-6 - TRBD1 CASSDPRGPAFF TGTGCCAGCAGTGACCCCAGGGGGCCAGCTTTCTTT
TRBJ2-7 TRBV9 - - CASSVVPGGEQYF TGTGCCAGCAGCGTAGTACCGGGCGGCGAGCAGTACTTC
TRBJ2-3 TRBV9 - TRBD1 CASSFTGGTYTDTQYF TGTGCCAGCAGCTTCACAGGGGGCACATACACAGATACGCAGTATTTT